This T cell receptor (beta chain) was identified in a study of human T cells and chemical hapten exposure. Via MiXCR, TCRdb re-called the RACE reads, giving one row per CDR3 protein. The repertoire holds about 69,000 distinct CDR3 sequences, with around 10% as singletons. Described time point: patch test 2, 6 weeks after DPC sensitization. Specified treatment: therapeutic diphenylcyclopropenone sensitization with weekly scalp DPC. This clonotype was recorded at least ten times. Here the sequenced sample was whole blood, taken in connection with sensitization to the hapten diphenylcyclopropenone (DPC). This TCR came from a woman between 50 and 59 years old with alopecia areata. Some clones in this sample may be carry-over from other donors' samples.

Here the CDR3 DNA reads TGTGCCTCAACGGAGGGCTCCTACAATGAGCAGTTCTTC. Residues: CASTEGSYNEQFF. This chain links TRBV7-9 with TRBJ2-1; D is perhaps TRBD2 (6 bases). The CDR3 has 13 residues. Per the germline V gene, CDR1 is SEHNR and CDR2 is FQNEAQ (reference sequence). V was cut by 11 bases and J by 0 bases, with 11 bases left in between.